What follows is one T cell receptor beta chain and its context. What it recognizes is unknown. This entry comes from a study of CD8+CD57+ T cells in acquired aplastic anemia. On the study more broadly: Yields of DNA that came from sorted CD4+ and CD8+ cells averaged about 3.3 ug.

This CDR3 spans 12 amino acids. Trimming took 3 bases from V and 7 from J, leaving 7 bases between them. Germline V gene lookup returns CDR1 LNHNV and CDR2 YYDKDF (reference sequence). The template used for profiling TCR beta VDJ and CDR3 was genomic DNA. TCRdb ran MiXCR on the reads and lists one entry per CDR3 protein. This sample yields roughly 63,000 distinct CDR3 sequences, of which roughly half are seen a single time; about 9% belongs to the top ten. Study outcomes and limitations: Researchers report that some 31 CD8+ CDR3 sequences appeared in both patients and controls. Patients did not significantly differ from controls in CD8+ Simpson's diversity.

Sequencing was carried out using sorted CD4+, CD8+, or CD8+CD57+ T cells (not recorded which) from PBMCs. This TCR derives from a human donor in good health, serving as a control. The V call is TRBV15, the J call TRBJ2-1; D gene ambiguous. CDR3 loop: CATSSVGNEQFF. In DNA form, the CDR3 reads TGTGCCACCAGCAGCGTCGGAAATGAGCAGTTCTTC.